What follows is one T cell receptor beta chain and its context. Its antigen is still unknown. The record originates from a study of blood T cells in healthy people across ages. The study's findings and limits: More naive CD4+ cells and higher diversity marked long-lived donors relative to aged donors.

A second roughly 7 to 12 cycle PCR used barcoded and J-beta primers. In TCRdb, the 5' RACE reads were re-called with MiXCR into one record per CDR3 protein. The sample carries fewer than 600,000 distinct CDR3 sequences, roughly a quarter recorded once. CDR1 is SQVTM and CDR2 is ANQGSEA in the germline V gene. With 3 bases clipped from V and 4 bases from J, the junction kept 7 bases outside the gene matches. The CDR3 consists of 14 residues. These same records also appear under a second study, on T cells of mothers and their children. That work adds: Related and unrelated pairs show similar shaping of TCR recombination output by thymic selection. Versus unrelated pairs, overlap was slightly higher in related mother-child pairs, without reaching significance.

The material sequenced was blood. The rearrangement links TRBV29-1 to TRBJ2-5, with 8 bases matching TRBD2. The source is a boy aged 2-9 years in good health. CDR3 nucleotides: TGCAGCGTTGATCGAGGGCGGGAGGTAGAGACCCAGTACTTC. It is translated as CSVDRGREVETQYF.